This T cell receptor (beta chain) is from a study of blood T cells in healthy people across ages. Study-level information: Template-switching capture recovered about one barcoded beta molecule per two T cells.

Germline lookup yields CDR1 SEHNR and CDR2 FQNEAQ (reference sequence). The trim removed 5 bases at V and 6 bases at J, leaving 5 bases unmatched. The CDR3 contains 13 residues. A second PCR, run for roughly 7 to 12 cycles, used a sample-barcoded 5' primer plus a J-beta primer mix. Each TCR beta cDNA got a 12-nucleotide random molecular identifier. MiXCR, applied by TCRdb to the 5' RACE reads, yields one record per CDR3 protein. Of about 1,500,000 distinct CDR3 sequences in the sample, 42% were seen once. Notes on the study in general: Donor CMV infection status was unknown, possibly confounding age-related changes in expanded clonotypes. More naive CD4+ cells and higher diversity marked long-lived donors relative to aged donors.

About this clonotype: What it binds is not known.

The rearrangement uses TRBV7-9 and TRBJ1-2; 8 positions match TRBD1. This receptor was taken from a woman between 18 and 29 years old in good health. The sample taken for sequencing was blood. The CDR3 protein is CASSDGQGHGYTF. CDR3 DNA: TGTGCCAGCAGCGACGGACAGGGACATGGCTACACCTTC. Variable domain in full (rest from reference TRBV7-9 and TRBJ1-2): DTGVSQNPRHKITKRGQNVTFRCDPISEHNRLYWYRQTLGQGPEFLTYFQNEAQLEKSRLLSDRFSAERPKGSFSTLEIQRTEQGDSAMYLCASSDGQGHGYTFGSGTRLTVV.